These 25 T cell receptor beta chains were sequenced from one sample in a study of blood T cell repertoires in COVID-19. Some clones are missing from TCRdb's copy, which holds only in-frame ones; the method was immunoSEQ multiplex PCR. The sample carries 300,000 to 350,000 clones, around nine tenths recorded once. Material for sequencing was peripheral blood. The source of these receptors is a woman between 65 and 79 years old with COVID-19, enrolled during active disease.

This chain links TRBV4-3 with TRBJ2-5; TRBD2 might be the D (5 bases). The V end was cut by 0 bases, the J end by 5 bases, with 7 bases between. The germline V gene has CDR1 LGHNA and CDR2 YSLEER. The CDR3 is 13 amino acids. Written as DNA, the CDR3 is TGCGCCAGCAGCCAAGATAGCGTGGAGACCCAGTACTTC. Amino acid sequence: CASSQDSVETQYF.

The chain's CDR3 is CASSERVVGQPQHF. In nucleotides, the CDR3 is TGTGCCAGCAGTGAACGGGTGGTAGGTCAGCCCCAGCATTTT. The rearrangement joins TRBV6-1 to TRBJ1-5, with no clear D. Looked up from germline, CDR1 is MNHNS and CDR2 is SASEGT. There are 14 residues in the CDR3. V lost 2 bases and J lost 6, with 11 bases in between.

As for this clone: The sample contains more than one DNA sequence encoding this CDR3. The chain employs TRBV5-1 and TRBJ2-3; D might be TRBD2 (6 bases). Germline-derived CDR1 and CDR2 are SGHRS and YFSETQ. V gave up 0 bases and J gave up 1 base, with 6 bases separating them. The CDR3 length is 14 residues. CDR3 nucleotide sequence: TGCGCCAGCAGCTTGGCGGGAGGCACAGATACGCAGTATTTT. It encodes CASSLAGGTDTQYF.

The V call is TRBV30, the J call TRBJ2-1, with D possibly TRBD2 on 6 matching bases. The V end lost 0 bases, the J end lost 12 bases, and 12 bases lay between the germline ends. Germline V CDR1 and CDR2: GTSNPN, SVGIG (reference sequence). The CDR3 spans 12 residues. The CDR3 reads CAWSVTGVGQFF. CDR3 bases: TGTGCCTGGAGTGTAACGGGGGTAGGGCAGTTCTTC. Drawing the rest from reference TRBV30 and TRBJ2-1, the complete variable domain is SQTIHQWPATLVQPVGSPLSLECTVEGTSNPNLYWYRQAAGRGLQLLFYSVGIGQISSEVPQNLSASRPQDRQFILSSKKLLLSDSGFYLCAWSVTGVGQFFGPGTRLTVL.

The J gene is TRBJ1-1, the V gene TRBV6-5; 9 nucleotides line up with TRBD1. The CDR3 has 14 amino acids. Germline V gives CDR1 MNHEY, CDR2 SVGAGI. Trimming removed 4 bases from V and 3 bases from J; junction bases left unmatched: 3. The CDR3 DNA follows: TGTGCCAGCAGTTTCCGGGACAGGGACACTGAAGCTTTCTTT. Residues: CASSFRDRDTEAFF.

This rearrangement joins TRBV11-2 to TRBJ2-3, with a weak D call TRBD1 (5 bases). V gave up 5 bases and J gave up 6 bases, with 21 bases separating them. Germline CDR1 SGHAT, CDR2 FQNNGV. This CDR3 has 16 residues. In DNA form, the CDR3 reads TGTGCCAGCAGCCCCCCATCAGGGTTAAACTGGGATACGCAGTATTTT. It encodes CASSPPSGLNWDTQYF.

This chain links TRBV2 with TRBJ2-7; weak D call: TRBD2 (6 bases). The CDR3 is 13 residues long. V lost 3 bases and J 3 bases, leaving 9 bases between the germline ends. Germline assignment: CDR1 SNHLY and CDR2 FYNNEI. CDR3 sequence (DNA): TGTGCCAGCAGTGATGGGGGGAACTACGAGCAGTACTTC. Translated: CASSDGGNYEQYF.

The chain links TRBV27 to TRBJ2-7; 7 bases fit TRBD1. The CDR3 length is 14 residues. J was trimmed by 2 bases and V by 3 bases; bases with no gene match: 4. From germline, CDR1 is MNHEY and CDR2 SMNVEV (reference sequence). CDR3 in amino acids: CASSLSRGTYEQYF. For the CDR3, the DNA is TGTGCCAGCAGTTTGTCCAGGGGGACCTACGAGCAGTACTTC.

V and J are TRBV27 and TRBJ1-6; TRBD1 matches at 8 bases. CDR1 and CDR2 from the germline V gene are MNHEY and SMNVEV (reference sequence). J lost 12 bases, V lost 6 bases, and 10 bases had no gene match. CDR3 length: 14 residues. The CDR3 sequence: CASSPRQGRIPLHF. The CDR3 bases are TGTGCCAGCAGCCCCCGACAGGGGCGGATACCCCTCCACTTT.

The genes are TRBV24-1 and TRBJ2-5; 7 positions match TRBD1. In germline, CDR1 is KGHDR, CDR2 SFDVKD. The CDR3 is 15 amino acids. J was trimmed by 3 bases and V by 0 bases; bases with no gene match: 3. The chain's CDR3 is CATSDLGQGEETQYF. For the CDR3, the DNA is TGTGCCACCAGTGATTTGGGGCAGGGGGAAGAGACCCAGTACTTC.

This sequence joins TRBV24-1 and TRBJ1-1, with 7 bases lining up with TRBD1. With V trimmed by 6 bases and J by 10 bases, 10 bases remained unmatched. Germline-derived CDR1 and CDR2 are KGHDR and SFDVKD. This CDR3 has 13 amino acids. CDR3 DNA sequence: TGTGCCACCAGTCTGACAGGGAATTCGGCAGCTTTCTTT. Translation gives CATSLTGNSAAFF.

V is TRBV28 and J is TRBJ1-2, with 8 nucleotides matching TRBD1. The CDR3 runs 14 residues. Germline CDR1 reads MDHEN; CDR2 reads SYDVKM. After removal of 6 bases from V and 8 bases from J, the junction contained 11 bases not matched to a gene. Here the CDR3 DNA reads TGTGCCAGCAGACGGTCCGGGACAGGTTTCGGCTACACCTTC. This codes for CASRRSGTGFGYTF.

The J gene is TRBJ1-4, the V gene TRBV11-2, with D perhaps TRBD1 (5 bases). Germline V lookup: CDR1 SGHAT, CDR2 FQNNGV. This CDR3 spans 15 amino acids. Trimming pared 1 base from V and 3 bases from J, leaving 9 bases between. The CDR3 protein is CASSLGGGANEKLFF. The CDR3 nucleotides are TGTGCCAGCAGCTTAGGGGGGGGAGCTAATGAAAAACTGTTTTTT.

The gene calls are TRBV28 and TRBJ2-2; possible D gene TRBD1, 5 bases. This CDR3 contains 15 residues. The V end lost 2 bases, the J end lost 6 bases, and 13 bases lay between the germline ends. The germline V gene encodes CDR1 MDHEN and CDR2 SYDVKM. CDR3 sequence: CASSLRSWTPGELFF. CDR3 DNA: TGTGCCAGCAGTTTAAGGTCTTGGACACCCGGGGAGCTGTTTTTT.

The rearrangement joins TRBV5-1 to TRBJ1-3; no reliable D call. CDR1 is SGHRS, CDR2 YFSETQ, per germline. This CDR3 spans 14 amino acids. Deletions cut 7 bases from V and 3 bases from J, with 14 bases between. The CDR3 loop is CASERAEVGNTIYF. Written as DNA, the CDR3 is TGCGCCAGCGAGCGGGCAGAAGTTGGAAACACCATATATTTT. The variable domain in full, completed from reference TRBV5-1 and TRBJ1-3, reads KAGVTQTPRYLIKTRGQQVTLSCSPISGHRSVSWYQQTPGQGLQFLFEYFSETQRNKGNFPGRFSGRQFSNSRSEMNVSTLELGDSALYLCASERAEVGNTIYFGEGSWLTVV.

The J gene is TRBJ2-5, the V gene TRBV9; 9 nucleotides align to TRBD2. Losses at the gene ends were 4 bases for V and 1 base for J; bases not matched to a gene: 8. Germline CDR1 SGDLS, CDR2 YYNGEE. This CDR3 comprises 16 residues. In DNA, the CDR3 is TGTGCCAGCAGCCCATCAGCGGGGGGATTCCAAGAGACCCAGTACTTC. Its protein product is CASSPSAGGFQETQYF. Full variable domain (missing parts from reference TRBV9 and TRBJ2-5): DSGVTQTPKHLITATGQRVTLRCSPRSGDLSVYWYQQSLDQGLQFLIQYYNGEERAKGNILERFSAQQFPDLHSELNLSSLELGDSALYFCASSPSAGGFQETQYFGPGTRLLVL.

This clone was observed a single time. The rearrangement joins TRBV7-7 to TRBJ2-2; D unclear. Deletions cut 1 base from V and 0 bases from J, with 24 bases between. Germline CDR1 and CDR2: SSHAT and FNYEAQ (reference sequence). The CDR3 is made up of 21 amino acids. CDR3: CASSLVADPGHWSSNTGELFF. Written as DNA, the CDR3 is TGTGCCAGCAGCTTAGTCGCCGACCCGGGTCATTGGTCCTCGAACACCGGGGAGCTGTTTTTT.

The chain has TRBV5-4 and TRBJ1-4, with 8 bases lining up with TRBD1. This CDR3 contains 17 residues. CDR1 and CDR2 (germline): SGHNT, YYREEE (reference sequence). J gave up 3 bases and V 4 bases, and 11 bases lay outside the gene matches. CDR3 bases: TGTGCCAGCAGCCCCTCAGGGGGCGAGATCGCTAATGAAAAACTGTTTTTT. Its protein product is CASSPSGGEIANEKLFF.

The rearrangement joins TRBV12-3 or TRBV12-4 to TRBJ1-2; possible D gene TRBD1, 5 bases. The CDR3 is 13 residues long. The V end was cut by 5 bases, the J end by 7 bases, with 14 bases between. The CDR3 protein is CASSTTGGGGYTF. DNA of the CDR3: TGTGCCAGCAGTACCACCGGGGGGGGTGGCTACACCTTC.

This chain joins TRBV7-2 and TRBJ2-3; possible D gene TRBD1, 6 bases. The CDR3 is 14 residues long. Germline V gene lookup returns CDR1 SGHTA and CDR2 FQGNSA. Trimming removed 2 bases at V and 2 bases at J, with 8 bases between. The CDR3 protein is CASSLWGPTDTQYF. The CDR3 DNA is TGTGCCAGCAGCTTATGGGGGCCCACAGATACGCAGTATTTT.

The CDR3 DNA is TGCGCCAGCAGCTTAGCAGGGGGGCTAACTGAAGCTTTCTTT. Translated: CASSLAGGLTEAFF. The chain carries TRBV5-1 and TRBJ1-1, with 7 nucleotides matching TRBD1. V lost 2 bases, J lost 5 bases, and 6 bases stayed unmatched. Germline V CDR1 and CDR2: SGHRS, YFSETQ. There are 14 residues in the CDR3. The complete variable domain, with remaining parts taken from reference TRBV5-1 and TRBJ1-1, reads KAGVTQTPRYLIKTRGQQVTLSCSPISGHRSVSWYQQTPGQGLQFLFEYFSETQRNKGNFPGRFSGRQFSNSRSEMNVSTLELGDSALYLCASSLAGGLTEAFFGQGTRLTVV.

The CDR3 region has the DNA TGCGCCAGCAGCCAAGATATGGCGGGGGGGCTCGATACGCAGTATTTT. Its protein product is CASSQDMAGGLDTQYF. The chain has TRBV4-3 and TRBJ2-3; 9 nucleotides match TRBD2. V lost 0 bases to trimming and J lost 6 bases; unmatched junction nucleotides: 7. This CDR3 comprises 16 residues. From germline, CDR1 is LGHNA and CDR2 YSLEER.

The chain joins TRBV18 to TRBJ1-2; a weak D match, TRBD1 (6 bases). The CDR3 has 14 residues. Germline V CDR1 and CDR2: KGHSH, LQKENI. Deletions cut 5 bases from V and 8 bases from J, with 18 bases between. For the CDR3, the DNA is TGTGCCAGCTCAGCTCGACAGGCCCTGGAGGGCTACACCTTC. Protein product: CASSARQALEGYTF.

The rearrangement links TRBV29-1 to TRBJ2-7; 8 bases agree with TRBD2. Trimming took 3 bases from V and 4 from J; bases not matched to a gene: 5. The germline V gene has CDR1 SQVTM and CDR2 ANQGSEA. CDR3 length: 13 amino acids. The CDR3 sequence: CSVETGGRYEQYF. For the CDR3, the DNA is TGCAGCGTTGAGACGGGGGGGAGGTACGAGCAGTACTTC.

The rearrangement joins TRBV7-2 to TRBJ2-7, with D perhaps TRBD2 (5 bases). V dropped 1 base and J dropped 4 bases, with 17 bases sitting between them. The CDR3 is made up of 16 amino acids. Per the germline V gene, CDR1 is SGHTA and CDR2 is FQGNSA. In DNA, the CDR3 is TGTGCCAGCAGCTTAGTACACCAGGACTTCGCGTACGAGCAGTACTTC. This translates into CASSLVHQDFAYEQYF.